This TCR beta chain came from a study of vaccination and CD4 T cells after COVID-19. An Oncomine TCR Beta short-read assay was used to sequence the DNA from cultured CD4+ T cells. TCRdb processed the PCR reads anew with MiXCR; each CDR3 protein has one entry. The sample carries around 5,000 distinct CDR3 sequences, 35% to 45% recorded once. The CDR3 sequence is 16 residues long. CDR1 is SGHTA and CDR2 is FQGNSA in the germline V gene. Trimming took off 6 bases at V and 1 base at J, with 18 bases between the two ends. Comment on this clonotype: Antigen unknown.

Treatment in this sample: approximately 9-day PBMC culture with coronavirus spike peptide pools or control peptides (ViraFEST assay). One should note that the unexposed donor's CD4+ T cells were collected before the COVID-19 pandemic (2011-2018). This chain uses TRBV7-2 with TRBJ2-5; D is perhaps TRBD1 (5 bases). The sequence was obtained from a human donor in good health. Source material: CD4+ T cells from blood, cultured in vitro. The CDR3 sequence is CASRIGIGQGQETQYF. The CDR3 nucleotides are TGTGCCAGCAGAATAGGGATAGGGCAGGGCCAAGAGACCCAGTACTTC.